This entry lists 22 T cell receptor beta chains sequenced from one sample in a study of T-cell memory formation after mild COVID-19. TCRdb redid the calling of the 5' RACE reads with MiXCR, one entry per CDR3 protein. The table lists 550,000 to 700,000 distinct CDR3 sequences, about a sixth of them singletons. The sequenced sample was PBMCs or a T cell subset sorted from them (not recorded which). The receptors shown here come from an adult woman who had mild COVID-19 (a few samples of this study predate the infection). Cell type and time point are not known.

This clonotype was detected many times. This sequence joins TRBV7-8 and TRBJ1-2; the match to TRBD1 covers 9 bases. Germline CDR1 reads SGHVS; CDR2 reads FQNEAQ. The V gene end was trimmed by 5 bases and the J gene end by 8 bases; junction bases not matched to a gene: 12. CDR3 length: 15 amino acids. This CDR3 reads CASSRRDRDKLGYTF. CDR3 in DNA: TGTGCCAGCAGCCGACGGGACAGGGATAAACTGGGCTACACCTTC. Full variable domain (rest looked up from reference TRBV7-8 and TRBJ1-2): GAGVSQSPRYKVAKRGQDVALRCDPISGHVSLFWYQQALGQGPEFLTYFQNEAQLDKSGLPSDRFFAERPEGSVSTLKIQRTQQEDSAVYLCASSRRDRDKLGYTFGSGTRLTVV.

This clonotype was detected a few times. CDR3 sequence reads: CASSSGLEAYF. In DNA, the CDR3 is TGTGCCAGCAGCTCAGGGCTTGAGGCGTATTTT. The V gene is TRBV7-3, the J gene TRBJ2-3, with D possibly matching TRBD1 (5 bases). The CDR3 has 11 residues. V was pared by 4 bases and J by 14 bases, with 13 bases between. The germline gives CDR1 SGHTA, CDR2 FQGTGA.

This clonotype was counted between two and nine times. The chain uses TRBV12-3 or TRBV12-4 and TRBJ1-5; 10 nucleotides line up with TRBD1. Unmatched junction bases numbered 11, after V lost 6 bases and J lost 6 bases. The CDR3 has 16 residues. The CDR3 protein is CASRKTGGLAGQPQHF. The CDR3 DNA reads as TGTGCCAGCAGGAAGACAGGGGGCCTTGCGGGTCAGCCCCAGCATTTT.

This clonotype was detected only a few times. The gene calls are TRBV5-1 and TRBJ2-2; TRBD2 aligns across 8 bases. Trimming took 1 base from V and 4 from J; bases not matched to a gene: 3. Per the germline V gene, CDR1 is SGHRS and CDR2 is YFSETQ. This CDR3 spans 15 amino acids. The CDR3 protein is CASSLIAGSTGELFF. In DNA, the CDR3 is TGCGCCAGCAGCTTGATAGCGGGGAGCACCGGGGAGCTGTTTTTT.

The rearrangement uses TRBV25-1 and TRBJ1-2; D call uncertain. The germline CDR1 and CDR2 sequences are MGHDK and SYGVNS. Trimming stripped 2 bases from V and 2 bases from J, with 9 bases between. The CDR3 sequence is 14 residues long. CDR3: CASSEGFSNYGYTF. Here the CDR3 DNA reads TGTGCCAGCAGTGAAGGGTTTAGCAACTATGGCTACACCTTC.

This clonotype was seen a handful of times. The chain employs TRBV7-7 and TRBJ1-2, with TRBD1 matching over 7 bases. V shed 5 bases, J shed 8 bases, and the junction held 11 bases outside the gene matches. The germline V gene has CDR1 SSHAT and CDR2 FNYEAQ (reference sequence). The CDR3 runs to 14 residues. The DNA of the CDR3 is TGTGCCAGCAGCCCGTTCGGACAGGTCGACGGCTACACCTTC. Residues: CASSPFGQVDGYTF.

This clonotype was seen more than once but under ten times. The gene calls are TRBV12-3 or TRBV12-4 and TRBJ2-1, with a weak D call TRBD2 (5 bases). The ends were cut back, 2 bases at V and 0 bases at J, with 11 bases in the middle. This CDR3 contains 16 residues. The CDR3 DNA follows: TGTGCCAGCAGTTTATCGTACGGGGTCTCCTACAATGAGCAGTTCTTC. Its protein is CASSLSYGVSYNEQFF.

This clonotype was counted only a few times. The CDR3 reads CSAPLRTGDYNEQFF. The CDR3 bases are TGCAGTGCCCCTTTGAGGACAGGAGACTACAATGAGCAGTTCTTC. The chain combines TRBV20-1 with TRBJ2-1; 7 bases are a match to TRBD1. The junction had 11 bases not matched to a gene; V was cut back by 6 bases and J by 3 bases. This CDR3 region has 15 residues. Germline-derived CDR1 and CDR2 are DFQATT and SNEGSKA (reference sequence).

Ten or more counts support this clonotype. The rearrangement links TRBV11-3 to TRBJ1-1; D remains unclear. V was clipped by 6 bases and J by 5 bases, with 10 bases between them. This CDR3 spans 12 amino acids. Germline loops: CDR1 SGHNT, CDR2 YENEEA. The CDR3: CASSYAGTEAFF. The CDR3 bases are TGTGCCAGCAGTTATGCCGGGACTGAAGCTTTCTTT.

This chain links TRBV4-1 with TRBJ2-3, with D tentatively TRBD1 (8 bases). V was trimmed by 0 bases and J by 5 bases, leaving 18 bases between them. CDR1 is MGHRA and CDR2 is YSYEKL in the germline V gene. CDR3 length equals 17 residues. CDR3 protein: CASSQDPGQGGGDTQYF. CDR3 sequence (DNA): TGCGCCAGCAGCCAAGATCCCGGACAGGGAGGGGGAGATACGCAGTATTTT.

Only a few counts were recorded for this clonotype. V and J are TRBV6-5 and TRBJ2-7; 11 bases are shared with TRBD2. V lost 0 bases and J lost 3; bases outside the gene matches: 7. The CDR3 runs to 17 residues. The germline CDR1 and CDR2 sequences are MNHEY and SVGAGI. The CDR3 sequence is CASSYSSSGRGYYEQYF. For the CDR3, the DNA is TGTGCCAGCAGTTACTCGAGTAGCGGGAGGGGATACTACGAGCAGTACTTC.

This clonotype was seen a few times. The gene calls are TRBV5-4 and TRBJ1-6, with a weak D call TRBD1 (5 bases). The length of the CDR3 is 16 residues. The V gene's germline CDR1 is SGHNT and CDR2 YYREEE (reference sequence). V dropped 4 bases and J dropped 5 bases, with 16 bases sitting between them. The CDR3: CASSHAGGMDNSPLHF. In nucleotides, the CDR3 is TGTGCCAGCAGCCATGCCGGGGGGATGGATAATTCACCCCTCCACTTT.

This clonotype occurred many times. V is TRBV12-3 or TRBV12-4 and J is TRBJ2-7; 9 positions match TRBD1. The CDR3 has 14 amino acids. After removal of 5 bases from V and 3 bases from J, the junction contained 5 bases not matched to a gene. The CDR3 DNA reads as TGTGCCAGCAGTCTGGACAGGGGTGACTACGAGCAGTACTTC. Translation gives CASSLDRGDYEQYF.

This chain joins TRBV30 and TRBJ1-2; 7 positions match TRBD1. J was trimmed by 4 bases and V by 6 bases; bases with no gene match: 8. This CDR3 spans 13 amino acids. In germline, CDR1 is GTSNPN, CDR2 SVGIG (reference sequence). CDR3 bases: TGTGCCTGCCTAACAGGGGTAATCTATGGCTACACCTTC. Translating gives CACLTGVIYGYTF. Full variable domain (missing parts from reference TRBV30 and TRBJ1-2): SQTIHQWPATLVQPVGSPLSLECTVEGTSNPNLYWYRQAAGRGLQLLFYSVGIGQISSEVPQNLSASRPQDRQFILSSKKLLLSDSGFYLCACLTGVIYGYTFGSGTRLTVV.

This clonotype was picked up a small number of times. The chain employs TRBV12-3 or TRBV12-4 and TRBJ2-2; D possibly corresponds to TRBD2 (6 bases). Deletions cut 5 bases from V and 4 bases from J, with 14 bases between. The CDR3 sequence is 15 residues long. The DNA of the CDR3 is TGTGCCAGCAGTCAACTTGGACTATTCACCGGGGAGCTGTTTTTT. Translation gives CASSQLGLFTGELFF.

This clonotype was seen more than once but under ten times. The rearrangement uses TRBV24-1 and TRBJ2-5; D is unresolved. The CDR3 totals 11 residues. Germline V gene data show CDR1 as KGHDR and CDR2 as SFDVKD. The V and J ends lost 6 bases and 6 bases respectively, with 7 bases between them. This CDR3 reads CATSRAQTQYF. CDR3 sequence (DNA): TGTGCCACCAGTAGGGCGCAGACCCAGTACTTC.

The V gene is TRBV12-3 or TRBV12-4, the J gene TRBJ1-2, with D hard to call. The CDR3 length is 14 residues. V shed 7 bases and J shed 4 bases, with 16 bases lying between them. This CDR3 reads CASTLHGTGYGYTF. CDR3 DNA: TGTGCCAGCACCTTACACGGAACGGGCTATGGCTACACCTTC.

The gene calls are TRBV4-1 and TRBJ2-7; D may be TRBD2 (5 bases). The germline gives CDR1 MGHRA, CDR2 YSYEKL. V gave up 4 bases and J gave up 6 bases, with 13 bases separating them. CDR3 size: 13 residues. DNA for the CDR3: TGCGCCAGCAGCCCCGAGGGAGAGGGCGAGCAGTACTTC. Protein product: CASSPEGEGEQYF.

This clonotype was seen a few times. The chain joins TRBV4-3 to TRBJ2-7; 11 nucleotides match TRBD1. Losses at the gene ends were 9 bases for V and 5 bases for J; bases not matched to a gene: 12. The CDR3 is made up of 15 amino acids. CDR1 is LGHNA and CDR2 is YSLEER in the germline V gene. The CDR3 reads CASGIGQGAFHEQYF. CDR3 in DNA: TGCGCCAGTGGCATAGGACAGGGGGCGTTTCACGAGCAGTACTTC.

This clonotype showed up just a few times. The chain is built from TRBV7-2 and TRBJ2-7; 10 positions match TRBD2. V lost 1 base, J lost 3 bases, and 9 bases stayed unmatched. Germline V gene data show CDR1 as SGHTA and CDR2 as FQGNSA. This CDR3 is built from 17 residues. CDR3 sequence reads: CASSLVSGTSVYYEQYF. In nucleotides, the CDR3 is TGTGCCAGCAGCTTAGTAAGCGGGACTAGCGTTTACTACGAGCAGTACTTC. Filled out from reference TRBV7-2 and TRBJ2-7, the complete variable domain reads GAGVSQSPSNKVTEKGKDVELRCDPISGHTALYWYRQSLGQGLEFLIYFQGNSAPDKSGLPSDRFSAERTGGSVSTLTIQRTQQEDSAVYLCASSLVSGTSVYYEQYFGPGTRLTVT.

This clonotype was picked up one time. The chain employs TRBV19 and TRBJ2-7; D gene unclear. Looked up from germline, CDR1 is LNHDA and CDR2 is SQIVND (reference sequence). The CDR3 consists of 14 residues. Trimming removed 3 bases from V and 0 bases from J, with 9 bases in between. Here the CDR3 DNA reads TGTGCCAGTAGTATTGGGTCCAGCTCCTACGAGCAGTACTTC. Translated: CASSIGSSSYEQYF.

This clonotype was detected only a few times. The V gene is TRBV5-1, the J gene TRBJ2-3; 7 bases are shared with TRBD2. V was clipped by 1 base and J by 2 bases; unmatched bases: 7. Germline V lookup: CDR1 SGHRS, CDR2 YFSETQ. The CDR3 is 16 residues long. The CDR3, as DNA: TGCGCCAGCAGCTTGAGCGGGACCCGGAACACAGATACGCAGTATTTT. This translates into CASSLSGTRNTDTQYF.